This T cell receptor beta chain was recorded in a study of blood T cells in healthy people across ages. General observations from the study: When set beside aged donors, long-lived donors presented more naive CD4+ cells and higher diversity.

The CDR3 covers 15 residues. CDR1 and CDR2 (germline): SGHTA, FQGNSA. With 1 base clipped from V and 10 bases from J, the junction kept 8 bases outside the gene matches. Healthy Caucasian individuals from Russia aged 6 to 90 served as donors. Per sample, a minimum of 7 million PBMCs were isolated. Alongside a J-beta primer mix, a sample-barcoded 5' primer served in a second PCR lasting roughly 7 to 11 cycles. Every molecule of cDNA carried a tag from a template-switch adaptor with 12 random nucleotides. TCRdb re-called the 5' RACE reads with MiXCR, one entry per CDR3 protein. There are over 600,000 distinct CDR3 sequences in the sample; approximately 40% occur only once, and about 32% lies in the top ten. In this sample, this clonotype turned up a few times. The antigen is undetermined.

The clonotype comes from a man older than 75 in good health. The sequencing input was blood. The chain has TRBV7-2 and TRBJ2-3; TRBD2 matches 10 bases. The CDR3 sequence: CASSLDNLAGAPQYF. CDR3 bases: TGTGCCAGCAGCTTAGATAATCTAGCGGGGGCTCCGCAGTATTTT.